This T cell receptor beta chain stems from a study of blood T cells in healthy people across ages. A second PCR of about 7 to 12 cycles used a sample-barcoded 5' primer and a J-beta primer mix. Sequencing of every sample gave 2.5 million or more CDR3-containing paired-end reads. TCRdb reprocessed the 5' RACE reads via MiXCR and lists one record per CDR3 protein. Of about 1.8 million distinct CDR3 sequences detected, less than 50% appear once; the ten largest clones hold approximately 2%. This clonotype was seen only a few times. This CDR3 region has 14 residues. Germline V gene sequence: CDR1 SGDLS, CDR2 YYNGEE. V was pared by 7 bases and J by 0 bases, with 11 bases between.

The sequenced sample consisted of blood. The TCR was taken from a woman in her forties in good health. The rearrangement joins TRBV9 to TRBJ2-1, with D unresolved. The CDR3 DNA reads TGTGCCAGCTCGGTGAGCGTCTCCTACAATGAGCAGTTCTTC. Its protein is CASSVSVSYNEQFF.